One sample yielded the 30 T cell receptor beta chains listed below, sequenced in a study of chemoradiotherapy in HPV16-positive cancers. Profiled with immunoSEQ multiplex PCR; TCRdb holds only in-frame clones, not every one. The profile covers over 20,000 clones, with around 75% appearing a single time and around 2.6% taken by the ten largest. Specimen collection occurred from a patient who underwent chemoradiotherapy. The receptors come from a human donor with HPV-associated anogenital cancer.

The chain combines TRBV6-6 with TRBJ1-2, with D unresolved. CDR1 MNHNY and CDR2 SVGAGI come from the germline V gene (reference sequence). Trimming stripped 4 bases from V and 0 bases from J, with 15 bases between. There are 16 residues in the CDR3. The CDR3: CASSSPRGRTNYGYTF. The DNA of the CDR3 is TGTGCCAGCAGTTCCCCTCGCGGGCGTACTAACTATGGCTACACCTTC.

In DNA, the CDR3 is TGTGCCAGCACCACCGGGGCCCCAGAAGCTTTCTTT. This codes for CASTTGAPEAFF. The chain combines TRBV28 with TRBJ1-1, with D possibly being TRBD1 (5 bases). The V end lost 7 bases, the J end lost 8 bases, and 14 bases lay between the germline ends. Germline lookup yields CDR1 MDHEN and CDR2 SYDVKM. The CDR3 runs to 12 residues.

The V gene is TRBV2, the J gene TRBJ1-1; 11 nucleotides match TRBD1. Germline assignment: CDR1 SNHLY and CDR2 FYNNEI. V gave up 7 bases and J gave up 5 bases; unmatched junction bases: 9. The CDR3 covers 15 residues. The CDR3 DNA follows: TGTGCCAGCACCTGGACAGGGGGCGGAAGGACTGAAGCTTTCTTT. This sequence encodes CASTWTGGGRTEAFF. Filled out from reference TRBV2 and TRBJ1-1, the complete variable domain reads EPEVTQTPSHQVTQMGQEVILRCVPISNHLYFYWYRQILGQKVEFLVSFYNNEISEKSEIFDDQFSVERPDGSNFTLKIRSTKLEDSAMYFCASTWTGGGRTEAFFGQGTRLTVV.

The chain has TRBV4-2 and TRBJ2-7; TRBD2 agrees at 14 bases. The CDR3 has 17 residues. From germline, CDR1 is LGHNA and CDR2 YNFKEQ. Unmatched junction bases numbered 7, after V lost 0 bases and J lost 6 bases. CDR3 residues: CASSQDLRTSGGSEQYF. CDR3 coding DNA: TGTGCCAGCAGCCAAGATTTGAGGACTAGCGGGGGGAGCGAGCAGTACTTC.

This chain uses TRBV28 with TRBJ2-3, with 10 bases that match TRBD2. Germline lookup yields CDR1 MDHEN and CDR2 SYDVKM. Trimming cost V 5 bases and J 0 bases; bases outside gene matches: 5. The CDR3 loop spans 16 amino acids. CDR3 coding DNA: TGTGCCAGCAGTCCTGCGGGACTAGCGAGCACAGATACGCAGTATTTT. Amino acid sequence: CASSPAGLASTDTQYF.

The rearrangement uses TRBV30 and TRBJ2-5; D unresolved. V was trimmed by 0 bases and J by 3 bases, leaving 8 bases between them. Per germline, CDR1 GTSNPN and CDR2 SVGIG (reference sequence). This CDR3 contains 13 residues. The CDR3 DNA follows: TGTGCCTGGAGTGTAGCCCGTAAAGAGACCCAGTACTTC. Translating it yields CAWSVARKETQYF.

This clone was seen more than once but under ten times. The J gene is TRBJ1-5, the V gene TRBV7-6; no clear D gene. The CDR3 runs to 14 residues. The V gene lost 0 bases and the J gene lost 3 bases, with 6 bases spanning the gap. Per the germline V gene, CDR1 is SGHVS and CDR2 is FNYEAQ. The CDR3 nucleotides are TGTGCCAGCAGCTTAGCTACCCTCAATCAGCCCCAGCATTTT. As protein: CASSLATLNQPQHF.

V is TRBV11-2 and J is TRBJ2-3; the D is unclear. V was clipped by 5 bases and J by 2 bases, with 11 bases between them. The germline V gene encodes CDR1 SGHAT and CDR2 FQNNGV. This CDR3 region has 14 residues. CDR3 sequence (DNA): TGTGCCAGCAGCCTATACGGACCCACAGATACGCAGTATTTT. Amino acids: CASSLYGPTDTQYF.

This clone appeared a few times. The chain carries TRBV10-3 and TRBJ2-2; D not certain. V was cut by 4 bases and J by 1 base, with 10 bases left in between. The CDR3 has 15 amino acids. Germline values: CDR1 ENHRY, CDR2 SYGVKD. CDR3 nucleotides: TGTGCCATCAGTGCGGAATTTCAGAACACCGGGGAGCTGTTTTTT. It codes for CAISAEFQNTGELFF.

V usage is TRBV7-2 and J usage is TRBJ1-4; unclear D gene. The germline V gene encodes CDR1 SGHTA and CDR2 FQGNSA. Deletions cut 5 bases from V and 4 bases from J, with 11 bases between. The CDR3 runs to 14 residues. CDR3 region: CASSPAAYNEKLFF. CDR3 nucleotide sequence: TGTGCCAGCAGCCCCGCCGCTTATAATGAAAAACTGTTTTTT.

A few counts support this clone. V is TRBV15 and J is TRBJ2-3; 8 nucleotides align to TRBD2. The germline V gene has CDR1 LNHNV and CDR2 YYDKDF (reference sequence). The CDR3 sequence is 18 residues long. Germline trimming cut 0 bases from V and 1 base from J; bases unmatched to any gene: 9. DNA for the CDR3: TGTGCCACCAGCAGAGATGCCCGGGGACTAGGAGGCACAGATACGCAGTATTTT. Translated: CATSRDARGLGGTDTQYF.

In this sample, this clone turned up a few times. V gene TRBV10-3 combines with J gene TRBJ2-3; unclear D gene. V shed 5 bases and J shed 0 bases, with 9 bases lying between them. This CDR3 is built from 14 residues. Germline loops: CDR1 ENHRY, CDR2 SYGVKD. This chain's CDR3 is CAISRPGSTDTQYF. In DNA form, the CDR3 reads TGTGCCATCAGTAGGCCTGGCAGCACAGATACGCAGTATTTT.

The chain recombines TRBV5-1 with TRBJ2-5, with a weak D call TRBD2 (5 bases). Looked up from germline, CDR1 is SGHRS and CDR2 is YFSETQ. The CDR3 totals 14 residues. Trimming removed 2 bases at V and 5 bases at J, with 13 bases between. CDR3 region: CASSFRGSWETQYF. In DNA, the CDR3 is TGCGCCAGCAGCTTCAGAGGGAGCTGGGAGACCCAGTACTTC.

This clone was observed a handful of times. This rearrangement joins TRBV11-3 to TRBJ2-3, with TRBD1 matching over 8 bases. V lost 5 bases to trimming and J lost 1 base; unmatched junction nucleotides: 5. Per germline, CDR1 SGHNT and CDR2 YENEEA. CDR3 length: 15 amino acids. CDR3: CASSRTGSRTDTQYF. Here the CDR3 DNA reads TGTGCCAGCAGCCGGACAGGGAGCCGCACAGATACGCAGTATTTT. Complete variable domain (other parts from reference TRBV11-3 and TRBJ2-3): EAGVVQSPRYKIIEKKQPVAFWCNPISGHNTLYWYLQNLGQGPELLIRYENEEAVDDSQLPKDRFSAERLKGVDSTLKIQPAELGDSAVYLCASSRTGSRTDTQYFGPGTRLTVL.

CDR3 coding DNA: TGTGCCTGGAGTGTAAAAGGTCCTAATGAAAAACTGTTTTTT. Translation: CAWSVKGPNEKLFF. This chain links TRBV30 with TRBJ1-4; D unclear. Trimming stripped 0 bases from V and 3 bases from J, with 8 bases between. The CDR3 sequence is 14 residues long. Germline V CDR1 and CDR2: GTSNPN, SVGIG (reference sequence).

V is TRBV5-6 and J is TRBJ1-4; D is undetermined. The CDR3 length is 15 residues. Germline values: CDR1 SGHDT, CDR2 YYEEEE. V lost 7 bases to trimming and J lost 7 bases, with 20 bases between them. The CDR3 reads CASQTFAGDVEKLFF. DNA for the CDR3: TGTGCCAGCCAGACTTTCGCGGGAGACGTTGAAAAACTGTTTTTT. The whole variable domain, filled in from reference TRBV5-6 and TRBJ1-4, reads DAGVTQSPTHLIKTRGQQVTLRCSPKSGHDTVSWYQQALGQGPQFIFQYYEEEERQRGNFPDRFSGHQFPNYSSELNVNALLLGDSALYLCASQTFAGDVEKLFFGSGTQLSVL.

V gene TRBV19 combines with J gene TRBJ2-5; the D gene is possibly TRBD2 (5 bases). Looked up from germline, CDR1 is LNHDA and CDR2 is SQIVND (reference sequence). This CDR3 region has 14 residues. Trimming removed 4 bases from V and 2 bases from J, with 11 bases in between. CDR3 in DNA: TGTGCCAGTAGTAAACTAGTCCAACAAGAGACCCAGTACTTC. It codes for CASSKLVQQETQYF.

The rearrangement uses TRBV19 and TRBJ2-7, with 7 bases aligning to TRBD1. The V segment lost 10 bases and the J segment 0 bases; nucleotides outside the gene matches: 12. The CDR3 is 15 amino acids. Looked up from germline, CDR1 is LNHDA and CDR2 is SQIVND (reference sequence). The CDR3 region is CATRSTTGSSYEQYF. The DNA of the CDR3 is TGTGCCACCCGCTCAACGACAGGGAGCTCCTACGAGCAGTACTTC.

This chain uses TRBV28 with TRBJ2-1, with 8 bases identical to TRBD2. Germline V gene lookup returns CDR1 MDHEN and CDR2 SYDVKM. V shed 1 base and J 0 bases; nucleotides not matched to a gene: 2. The length of the CDR3 is 16 residues. The CDR3 here is CASSLLTSGSYNEQFF. The CDR3 coding sequence is TGTGCCAGCAGTTTATTAACTAGCGGCTCCTACAATGAGCAGTTCTTC.

V is TRBV27 and J is TRBJ1-5, with a tentative D call TRBD1 (5 bases). V gave up 7 bases and J gave up 7 bases, with 20 bases separating them. From germline, CDR1 is MNHEY and CDR2 SMNVEV (reference sequence). The CDR3 is 15 residues long. In DNA form, the CDR3 reads TGTGCCAGCAAGAGTATGACGGGGGACGGGCAGCCCCAGCATTTT. It codes for CASKSMTGDGQPQHF.

In DNA form, the CDR3 reads TGTGCCACCAGCAGAGATTCGGTGATAGGGGGCGGCTACACCTTC. This encodes CATSRDSVIGGGYTF. The chain is built from TRBV15 and TRBJ1-2; TRBD1 matches 7 bases. Germline loops: CDR1 LNHNV, CDR2 YYDKDF (reference sequence). The CDR3 runs 15 residues. Trimming cost V 0 bases and J 8 bases; bases outside gene matches: 9.

The gene calls are TRBV9 and TRBJ2-5, with D uncertain. Near its end, the DNA agrees better with TRBJ2-7, so the J call may be wrong. Germline CDR1 is SGDLS and CDR2 is YYNGEE. CDR3 size: 14 residues. The CDR3 DNA follows: TGTGCCAGCAGCGTAGAGCTAGTTAGAGGCGAGCAGTACTTC. This codes for CASSVELVRGEQYF.

The gene calls are TRBV5-4 and TRBJ2-1; 9 bases match TRBD2. V dropped 7 bases and J dropped 4; count of bases not matched to a gene: 6. The CDR3 loop spans 14 amino acids. The germline gives CDR1 SGHNT, CDR2 YYREEE (reference sequence). The CDR3 is CASFRLAEYNEQFF. The CDR3 DNA is TGTGCCAGCTTTAGACTAGCGGAATACAATGAGCAGTTCTTC.

For the CDR3, the DNA is TGCGCCAGCAGCTTGCGGGGAATTGAAGCTTTCTTT. It specifies CASSLRGIEAFF. The chain is built from TRBV5-1 and TRBJ1-1; D ambiguous. This CDR3 region has 12 residues. CDR1 is SGHRS, CDR2 YFSETQ, per germline. V shed 1 base and J shed 7 bases, with 8 bases lying between them.

The rearrangement joins TRBV6-1 to TRBJ2-2; a weak D match, TRBD1 (6 bases). Trimming stripped 4 bases from V and 0 bases from J, with 18 bases between. The CDR3 is 18 residues long. CDR1 is MNHNS, CDR2 SASEGT, per germline. The CDR3 nucleotides read TGTGCCAGCAGTGTCAAGCCTCCCGGGACACCGAACACCGGGGAGCTGTTTTTT. Its protein product is CASSVKPPGTPNTGELFF.

Only a few counts were recorded for this clone. The CDR3 is CASSQDRTTEAFF. In nucleotides, the CDR3 is TGCGCCAGCAGCCAAGATCGGACAACTGAAGCTTTCTTT. The J gene is TRBJ1-1, the V gene TRBV4-1; perhaps TRBD1 as D (5 bases). The CDR3 runs to 13 residues. CDR1 is MGHRA and CDR2 is YSYEKL in the germline V gene. V lost 0 bases and J lost 5, with 7 bases in between.

The gene calls are TRBV29-1 and TRBJ2-4, with 9 bases aligning to TRBD1. The CDR3 contains 13 residues. With V trimmed by 4 bases and J by 8 bases, 6 bases remained unmatched. Germline CDR1 SQVTM, CDR2 ANQGSEA. The CDR3 sequence: CSVGGTGIDIQYF. Written as DNA, the CDR3 is TGCAGCGTTGGGGGGACAGGGATAGACATTCAGTACTTC.

The chain couples TRBV28 to TRBJ2-2, with 14 bases matching TRBD2. The germline V gene has CDR1 MDHEN and CDR2 SYDVKM. The CDR3 consists of 16 residues. V lost 2 bases and J lost 4; bases outside the gene matches: 0. Here the CDR3 reads CASSLGTSGGTGELFF. The CDR3 DNA is TGTGCCAGCAGTTTAGGGACTAGCGGGGGCACCGGGGAGCTGTTTTTT. Combining the CDR3 with reference TRBV28 and TRBJ2-2 gives the whole variable domain DVKVTQSSRYLVKRTGEKVFLECVQDMDHENMFWYRQDPGLGLRLIYFSYDVKMKEKGDIPEGYSVSREKKERFSLILESASTNQTSMYLCASSLGTSGGTGELFFGEGSRLTVL.

This clone was found a few times. The chain joins TRBV29-1 to TRBJ1-1; D is undetermined. CDR3 length: 15 amino acids. From germline, CDR1 is SQVTM and CDR2 ANQGSEA. V was clipped by 4 bases and J by 2 bases, with 17 bases between them. CDR3 loop: CSVVDEYRPNTEAFF. The CDR3 DNA reads TGCAGCGTTGTTGATGAATACAGACCTAACACTGAAGCTTTCTTT.

The chain is built from TRBV6-5 and TRBJ1-5, with D unclear. The V end lost 5 bases, the J end lost 7 bases, and 9 bases lay between the germline ends. This CDR3 spans 12 amino acids. In germline, CDR1 is MNHEY, CDR2 SVGAGI. CDR3 sequence (DNA): TGTGCCAGCAGTCGGGAGGGACAGCCCCAGCATTTT. Its protein is CASSREGQPQHF.